This paragraph covers one T cell receptor beta chain sequence. Its specificity is not known. The data were obtained in a study of cytomegalovirus exposure and HLA in healthy donors. Germline CDR1 is MNHEY and CDR2 is SVGAGI. The length of the CDR3 is 15 residues. Between the trimmed V and J ends, which lost 4 bases and 0 bases, there was a span of 11 bases. Study findings and constraints: What a later analysis showed was that several of the most significant clusters appeared linked to common viral pathogens.

Use of 60 Vbeta and 13 Jbeta primers characterized the PCR. Here immunoSEQ multiplex PCR was the method, and the copy in TCRdb shows in-frame clones only, minus some. The data contain roughly 120,000 clones, roughly 60% of them singletons. The source material was PBMCs. The J gene is TRBJ2-3, the V gene TRBV6-5; tentative D call: TRBD1 (6 bases). The source of this sequence is a man between 40 and 49 years old in good health and CMV-seropositive. The DNA for the CDR3 is TGTGCCAGCAGTTTCAGACAGGCTAGCACAGATACGCAGTATTTT. This gives the protein CASSFRQASTDTQYF.